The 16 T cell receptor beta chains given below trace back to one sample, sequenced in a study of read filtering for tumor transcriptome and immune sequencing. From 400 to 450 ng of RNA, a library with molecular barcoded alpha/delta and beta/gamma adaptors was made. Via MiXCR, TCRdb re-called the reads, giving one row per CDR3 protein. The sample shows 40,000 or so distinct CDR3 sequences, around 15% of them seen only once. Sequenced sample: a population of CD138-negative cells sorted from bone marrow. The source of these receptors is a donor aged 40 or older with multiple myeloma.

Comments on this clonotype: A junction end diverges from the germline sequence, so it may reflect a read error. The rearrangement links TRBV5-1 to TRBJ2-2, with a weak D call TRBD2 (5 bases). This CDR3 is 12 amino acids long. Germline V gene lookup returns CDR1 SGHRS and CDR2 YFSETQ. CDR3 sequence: CASSEPIGEQFF. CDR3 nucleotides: TGCGCCAGCAGCGAGCCCATCGGGGAGCAGTTTTTT. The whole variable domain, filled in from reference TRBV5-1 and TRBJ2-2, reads KAGVTQTPRYLIKTRGQQVTLSCSPISGHRSVSWYQQTPGQGLQFLFEYFSETQRNKGNFPGRFSGRQFSNSRSEMNVSTLELGDSALYLCASSEPIGEQFFGEGSRLTVL.

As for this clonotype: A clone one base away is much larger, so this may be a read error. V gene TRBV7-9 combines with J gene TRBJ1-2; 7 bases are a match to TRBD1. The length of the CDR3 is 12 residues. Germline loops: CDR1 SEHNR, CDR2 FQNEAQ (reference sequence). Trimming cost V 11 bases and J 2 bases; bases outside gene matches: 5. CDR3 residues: CALPTGNYGYTF. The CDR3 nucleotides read TGTGCCTTACCGACAGGGAACTATGGCTACACCTTC.

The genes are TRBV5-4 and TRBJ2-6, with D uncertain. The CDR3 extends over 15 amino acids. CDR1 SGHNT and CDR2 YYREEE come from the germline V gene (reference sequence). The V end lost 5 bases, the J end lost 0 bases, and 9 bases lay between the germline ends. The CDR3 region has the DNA TGTGCCAGCAGACACGACGTCTCTGGGGCCAACGTCCTGACTTTC. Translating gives CASRHDVSGANVLTF. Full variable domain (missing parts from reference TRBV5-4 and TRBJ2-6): ETGVTQSPTHLIKTRGQQVTLRCSSQSGHNTVSWYQQALGQGPQFIFQYYREEENGRGNFPPRFSGLQFPNYSSELNVNALELDDSALYLCASRHDVSGANVLTFGAGSRLTVL.

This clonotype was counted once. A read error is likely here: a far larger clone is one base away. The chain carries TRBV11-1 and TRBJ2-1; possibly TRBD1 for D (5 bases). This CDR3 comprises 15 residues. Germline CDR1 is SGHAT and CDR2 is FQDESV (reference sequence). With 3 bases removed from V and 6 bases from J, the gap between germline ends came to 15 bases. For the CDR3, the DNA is TGTGCCAGCAGCTTCTCGAGAGCCCAGGGCAATGAGCAGTTCTTC. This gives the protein CASSFSRAQGNEQFF.

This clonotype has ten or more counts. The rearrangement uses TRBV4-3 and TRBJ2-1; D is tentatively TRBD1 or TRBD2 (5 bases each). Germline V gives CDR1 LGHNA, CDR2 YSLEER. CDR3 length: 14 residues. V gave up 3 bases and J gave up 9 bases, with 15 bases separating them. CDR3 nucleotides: TGCGCCAGCAGCCAGCCCGGGACGCTTACTGAGCAGTTCTTC. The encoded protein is CASSQPGTLTEQFF.

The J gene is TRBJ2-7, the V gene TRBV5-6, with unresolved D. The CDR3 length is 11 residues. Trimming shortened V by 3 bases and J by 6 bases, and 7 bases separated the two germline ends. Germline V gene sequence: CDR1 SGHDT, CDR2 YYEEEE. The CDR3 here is CASSSDGEQYF. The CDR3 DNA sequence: TGTGCCAGCAGCTCGGACGGCGAGCAGTACTTC. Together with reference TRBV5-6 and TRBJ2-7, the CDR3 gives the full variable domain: DAGVTQSPTHLIKTRGQQVTLRCSPKSGHDTVSWYQQALGQGPQFIFQYYEEEERQRGNFPDRFSGHQFPNYSSELNVNALLLGDSALYLCASSSDGEQYFGPGTRLTVT.

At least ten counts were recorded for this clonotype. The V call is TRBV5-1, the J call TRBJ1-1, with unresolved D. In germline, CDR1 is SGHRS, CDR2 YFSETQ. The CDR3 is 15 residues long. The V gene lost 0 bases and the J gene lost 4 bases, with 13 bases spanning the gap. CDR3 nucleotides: TGCGCCAGCAGCTTGGTTGCGGGCACGTTCACTGAAGCTTTCTTT. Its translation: CASSLVAGTFTEAFF.

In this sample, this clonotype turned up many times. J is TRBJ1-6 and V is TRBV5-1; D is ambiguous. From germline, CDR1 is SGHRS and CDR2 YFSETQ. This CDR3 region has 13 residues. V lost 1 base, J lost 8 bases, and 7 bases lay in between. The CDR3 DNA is TGCGCCAGCAGCTTGCGGAGTGATTCACCCCTCCACTTT. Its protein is CASSLRSDSPLHF.

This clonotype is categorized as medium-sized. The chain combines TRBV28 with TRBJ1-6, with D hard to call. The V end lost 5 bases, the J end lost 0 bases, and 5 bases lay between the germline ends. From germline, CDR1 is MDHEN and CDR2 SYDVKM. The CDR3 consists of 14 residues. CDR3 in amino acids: CASSGSSYNSPLHF. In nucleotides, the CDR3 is TGTGCCAGCAGTGGGAGCTCCTATAATTCACCCCTCCACTTT.

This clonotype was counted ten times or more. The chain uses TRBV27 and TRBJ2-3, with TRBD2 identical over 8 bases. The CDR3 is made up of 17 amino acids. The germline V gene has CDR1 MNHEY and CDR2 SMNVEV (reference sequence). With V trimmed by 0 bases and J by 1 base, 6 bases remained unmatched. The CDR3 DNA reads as TGTGCCAGCAGTTTATCGGGTGGCGGGGGGCGCACAGATACGCAGTATTTT. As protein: CASSLSGGGGRTDTQYF.

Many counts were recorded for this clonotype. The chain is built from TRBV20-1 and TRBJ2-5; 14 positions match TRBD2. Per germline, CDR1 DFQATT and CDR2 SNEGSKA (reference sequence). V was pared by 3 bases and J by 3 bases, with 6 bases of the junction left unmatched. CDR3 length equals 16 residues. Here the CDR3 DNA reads TGCAGTGCTAGTTCGGGACTAGCGGGGGAAGAAGAGACCCAGTACTTC. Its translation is CSASSGLAGEEETQYF.

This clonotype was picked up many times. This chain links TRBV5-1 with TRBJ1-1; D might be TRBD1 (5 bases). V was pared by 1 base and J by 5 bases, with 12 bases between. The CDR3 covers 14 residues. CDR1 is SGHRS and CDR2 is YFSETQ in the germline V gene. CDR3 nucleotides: TGCGCCAGCAGCTTGTGGGGGAGGGGTACTGAAGCTTTCTTT. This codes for CASSLWGRGTEAFF. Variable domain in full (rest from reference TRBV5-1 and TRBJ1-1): KAGVTQTPRYLIKTRGQQVTLSCSPISGHRSVSWYQQTPGQGLQFLFEYFSETQRNKGNFPGRFSGRQFSNSRSEMNVSTLELGDSALYLCASSLWGRGTEAFFGQGTRLTVV.

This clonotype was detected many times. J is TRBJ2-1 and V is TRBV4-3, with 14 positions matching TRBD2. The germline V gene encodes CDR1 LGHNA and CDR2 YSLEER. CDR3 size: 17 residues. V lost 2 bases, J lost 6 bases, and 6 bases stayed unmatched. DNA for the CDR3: TGCGCCAGCAGCCAACGCGAGGGACTAGCGGGGGTCAATGAGCAGTTCTTC. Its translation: CASSQREGLAGVNEQFF.

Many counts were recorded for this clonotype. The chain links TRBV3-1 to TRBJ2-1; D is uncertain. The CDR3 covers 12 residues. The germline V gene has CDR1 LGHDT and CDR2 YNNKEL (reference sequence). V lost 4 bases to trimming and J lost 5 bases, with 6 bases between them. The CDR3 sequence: CASSRPDNEQFF. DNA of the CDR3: TGTGCCAGCAGCCGGCCTGACAATGAGCAGTTCTTC.

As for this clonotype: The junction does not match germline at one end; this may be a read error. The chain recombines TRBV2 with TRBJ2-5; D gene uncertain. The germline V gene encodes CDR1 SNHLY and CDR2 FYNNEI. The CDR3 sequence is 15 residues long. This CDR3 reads CASSEAWAEQETQYF. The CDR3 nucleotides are TGTGCCAGCAGTGAAGCATGGGCTGAACAAGAGACACAGTACTTC.

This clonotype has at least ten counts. The CDR3 protein is CSARPPGGGNQPQHF. The DNA for the CDR3 is TGCAGTGCTAGACCCCCCGGGGGGGGCAATCAGCCCCAGCATTTT. This chain uses TRBV20-1 with TRBJ1-5; a weak D match, TRBD1 (5 bases). CDR3 length: 15 residues. Trimming left V 2 bases short and J 2 bases short, with 13 bases between. Germline V lookup: CDR1 DFQATT, CDR2 SNEGSKA (reference sequence).